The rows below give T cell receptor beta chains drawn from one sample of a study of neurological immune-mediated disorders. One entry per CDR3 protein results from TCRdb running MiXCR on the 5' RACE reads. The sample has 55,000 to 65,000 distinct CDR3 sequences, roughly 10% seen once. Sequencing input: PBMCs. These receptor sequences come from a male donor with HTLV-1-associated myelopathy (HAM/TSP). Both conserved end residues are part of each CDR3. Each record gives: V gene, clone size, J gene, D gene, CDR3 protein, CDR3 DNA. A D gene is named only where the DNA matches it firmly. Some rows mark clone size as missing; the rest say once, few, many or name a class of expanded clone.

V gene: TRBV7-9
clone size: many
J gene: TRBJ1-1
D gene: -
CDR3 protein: CASSLEGGRNTEAFF
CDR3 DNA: TGTGCCAGCAGCTTAGAAGGGGGTCGGAACACTGAAGCTTTCTTT

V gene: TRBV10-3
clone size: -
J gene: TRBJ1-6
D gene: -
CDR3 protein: CAISERIESNSPHHF
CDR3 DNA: TGTGCCATCAGTGAAAGGATAGAGTCTAATTCACCCCACCACTTT

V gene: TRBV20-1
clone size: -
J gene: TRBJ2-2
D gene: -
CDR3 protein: CSASSAGPTGELFF
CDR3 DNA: TGCAGTGCTAGTTCGGCGGGGCCCACCGGGGAGCTGTTTTTT

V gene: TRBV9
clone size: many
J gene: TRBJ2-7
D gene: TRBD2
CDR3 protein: CASSVDGLVGEQYF
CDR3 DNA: TGTGCCAGCAGCGTAGACGGACTAGTGGGTGAGCAGTACTTC

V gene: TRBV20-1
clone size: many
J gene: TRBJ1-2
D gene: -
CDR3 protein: CSAPGKDNYGYTF
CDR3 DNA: TGCAGTGCGCCTGGTAAAGATAACTATGGCTACACCTTC

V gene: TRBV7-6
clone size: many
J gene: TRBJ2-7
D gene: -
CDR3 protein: CASSPDMVQPQYF
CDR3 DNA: TGTGCCAGCAGCCCGGACATGGTCCAGCCGCAGTACTTC

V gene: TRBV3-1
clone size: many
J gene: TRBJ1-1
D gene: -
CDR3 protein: CASSLMNTEAFF
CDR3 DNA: TGTGCCAGCAGCCTAATGAACACTGAAGCTTTCTTT

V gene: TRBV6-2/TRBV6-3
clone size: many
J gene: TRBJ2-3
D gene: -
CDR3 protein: CASSYSRVAPGDDTQYF
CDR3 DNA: TGTGCCAGCAGTTACTCGAGAGTGGCCCCGGGCGATGATACGCAGTATTTT

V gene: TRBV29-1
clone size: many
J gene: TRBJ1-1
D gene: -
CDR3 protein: CSGGGTYTEAFF
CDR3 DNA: TGCAGCGGTGGAGGAACTTACACTGAAGCTTTCTTT

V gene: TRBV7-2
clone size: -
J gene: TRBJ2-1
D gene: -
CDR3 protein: CASSFVLSGGENEQFF
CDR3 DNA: TGTGCCAGCAGCTTCGTGCTATCGGGGGGCGAAAATGAGCAGTTCTTC

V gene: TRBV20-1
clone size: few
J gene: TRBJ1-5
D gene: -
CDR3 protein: CSAHGEGNNQPQHF
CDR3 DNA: TGCAGTGCTCACGGTGAGGGTAACAATCAGCCCCAGCATTTT

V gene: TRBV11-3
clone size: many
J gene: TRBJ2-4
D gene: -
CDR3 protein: CASSFDGKNIQYF
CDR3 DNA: TGTGCCAGCAGCTTTGACGGGAAAAACATTCAGTACTTC

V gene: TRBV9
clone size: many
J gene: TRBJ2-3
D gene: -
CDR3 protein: CASSFRDRYTDTQYF
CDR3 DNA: TGTGCCAGCAGCTTCCGGGACCGATACACAGATACGCAGTATTTT

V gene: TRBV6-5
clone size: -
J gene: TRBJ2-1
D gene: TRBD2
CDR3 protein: CASTQRAGGRPPFF
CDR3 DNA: TGTGCCAGCACCCAGAGGGCGGGGGGCCGCCCCCCGTTCTTC

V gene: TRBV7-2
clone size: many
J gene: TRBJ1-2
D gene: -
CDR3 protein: CASSLDYTGAIYGYTF
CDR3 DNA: TGTGCCAGCAGCTTGGATTATACAGGCGCCATATATGGCTACACCTTC

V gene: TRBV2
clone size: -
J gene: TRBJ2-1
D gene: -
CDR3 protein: CASSNQWLNEQFF
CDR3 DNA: TGTGCTAGCAGTAACCAGTGGCTCAATGAGCAGTTCTTC

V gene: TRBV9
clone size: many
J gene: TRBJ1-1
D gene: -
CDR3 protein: CASSVVGGEAFF
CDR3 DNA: TGTGCCAGCAGCGTAGTAGGGGGTGAAGCTTTCTTT

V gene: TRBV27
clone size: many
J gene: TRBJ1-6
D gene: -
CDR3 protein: CASSLWRYNSPLHF
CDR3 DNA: TGTGCCAGCAGTTTATGGCGTTATAATTCACCCCTCCACTTT

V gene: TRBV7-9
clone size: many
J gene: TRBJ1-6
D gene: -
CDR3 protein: CASSPEGNSPLHF
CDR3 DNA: TGTGCCAGCAGCCCCGAAGGGAATTCACCCCTCCACTTT

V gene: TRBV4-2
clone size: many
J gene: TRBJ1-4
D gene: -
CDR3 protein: CASSHGSGAATNEKLFF
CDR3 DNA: TGTGCCAGCAGCCACGGTTCCGGGGCTGCAACTAATGAAAAACTGTTTTTT

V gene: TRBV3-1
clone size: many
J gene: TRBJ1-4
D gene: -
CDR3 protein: CASTDAGPGEKLFF
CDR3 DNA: TGTGCCAGCACCGACGCAGGGCCGGGAGAAAAACTGTTTTTT

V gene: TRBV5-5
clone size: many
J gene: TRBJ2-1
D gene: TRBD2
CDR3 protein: CASSWGAGGYNEQFF
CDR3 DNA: TGTGCCAGCAGCTGGGGAGCGGGGGGCTACAATGAGCAGTTCTTC

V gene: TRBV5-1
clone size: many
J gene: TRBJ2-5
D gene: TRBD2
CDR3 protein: CASSWTSGQETQYF
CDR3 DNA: TGCGCCAGCAGCTGGACTAGCGGTCAAGAGACCCAGTACTTC

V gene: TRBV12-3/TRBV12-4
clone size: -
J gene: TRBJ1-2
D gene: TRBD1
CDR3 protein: CASRHRGRLYGYTF
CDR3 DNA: TGTGCCAGCAGGCACAGGGGGCGCCTCTATGGCTACACCTTC

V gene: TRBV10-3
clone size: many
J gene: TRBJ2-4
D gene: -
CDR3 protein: CAISEGLAKNIQYF
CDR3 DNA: TGTGCCATCAGTGAGGGGCTAGCCAAAAACATTCAGTACTTC

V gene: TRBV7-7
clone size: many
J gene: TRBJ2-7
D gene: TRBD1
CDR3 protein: CASSPRDRVHEQYF
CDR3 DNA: TGTGCTAGCAGCCCCCGGGACAGGGTCCACGAGCAGTACTTC

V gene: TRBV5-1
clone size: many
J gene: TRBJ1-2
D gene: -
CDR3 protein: CASSPGAPRDYGYTF
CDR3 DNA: TGCGCCAGCAGCCCCGGGGCCCCCCGGGACTATGGCTACACCTTC

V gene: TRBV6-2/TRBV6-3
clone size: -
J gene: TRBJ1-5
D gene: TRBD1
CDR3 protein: CASSHLLRGGLSNQPQHF
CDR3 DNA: TGTGCCAGCAGTCACTTACTTCGAGGGGGCCTGAGCAATCAGCCCCAGCATTTT

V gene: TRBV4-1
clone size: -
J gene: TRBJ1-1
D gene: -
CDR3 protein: CASSQFSGNTEAFF
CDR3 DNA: TGCGCCAGCAGCCAATTTTCAGGGAACACTGAAGCTTTCTTT

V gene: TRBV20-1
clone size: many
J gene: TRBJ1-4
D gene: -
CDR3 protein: CSAGAGEKLFF
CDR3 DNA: TGCAGTGCAGGGGCAGGTGAAAAACTGTTTTTT

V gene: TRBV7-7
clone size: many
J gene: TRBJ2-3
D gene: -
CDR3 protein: CASSFGASDTQYF
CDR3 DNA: TGTGCTAGCAGCTTTGGGGCCTCAGATACGCAGTATTTT

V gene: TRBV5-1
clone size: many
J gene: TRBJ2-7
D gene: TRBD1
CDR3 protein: CASSLGTGGYEQYF
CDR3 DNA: TGCGCCAGCAGCTTGGGAACAGGGGGCTACGAGCAGTACTTC

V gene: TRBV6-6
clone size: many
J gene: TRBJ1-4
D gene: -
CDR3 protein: CASSSVGEKLFF
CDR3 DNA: TGTGCCAGCAGTTCTGTGGGGGAAAAACTGTTTTTT

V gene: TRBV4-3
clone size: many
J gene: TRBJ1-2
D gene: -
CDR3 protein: CASSQEPGANYGYTF
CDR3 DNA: TGCGCCAGCAGCCAGGAGCCCGGAGCTAACTATGGCTACACCTTC

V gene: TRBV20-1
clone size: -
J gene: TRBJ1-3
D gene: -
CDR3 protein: CRAETVAGNSIYF
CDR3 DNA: TGCAGAGCTGAGACAGTCGCTGGAAACTCCATATATTTT

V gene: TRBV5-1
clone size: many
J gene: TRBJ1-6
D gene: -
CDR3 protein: CASSSETGSDSPLHF
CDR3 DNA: TGCGCCAGCAGCTCTGAGACAGGCTCTGATTCACCCCTCCACTTT

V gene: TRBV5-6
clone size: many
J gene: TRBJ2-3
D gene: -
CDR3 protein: CASSLVASSTDTQYF
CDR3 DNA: TGTGCCAGCAGCTTGGTGGCTTCTAGCACAGATACGCAGTATTTT

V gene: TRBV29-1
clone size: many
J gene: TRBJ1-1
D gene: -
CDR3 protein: CSVVWQLNTEAFF
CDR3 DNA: TGCAGCGTTGTGTGGCAGTTGAACACTGAAGCTTTCTTT

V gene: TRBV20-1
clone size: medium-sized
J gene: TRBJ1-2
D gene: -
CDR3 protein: CSARDPAGAVYGYTF
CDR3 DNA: TGCAGTGCTAGAGATCCTGCAGGGGCCGTCTATGGCTACACCTTC

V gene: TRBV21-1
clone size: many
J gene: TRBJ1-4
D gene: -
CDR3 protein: CASSKAAGTGDIHYEKLFF
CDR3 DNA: TGTGCCAGCAGCAAGGCCGCCGGGACAGGGGACATCCATTATGAAAAACTGTTTTTT

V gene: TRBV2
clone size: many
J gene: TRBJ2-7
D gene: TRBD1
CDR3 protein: CASSRSGTAYAYEQYF
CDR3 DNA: TGTGCCAGCAGTCGATCCGGGACAGCCTATGCCTACGAGCAGTACTTC

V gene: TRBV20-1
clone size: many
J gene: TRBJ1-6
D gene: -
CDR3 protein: CSASSLVGASPLHF
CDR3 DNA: TGCAGTGCTAGTTCTCTGGTGGGGGCTTCACCCCTCCACTTT

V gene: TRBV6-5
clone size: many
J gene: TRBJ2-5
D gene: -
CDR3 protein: CASSSIPTAGETQYF
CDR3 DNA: TGTGCCAGCAGTTCCATTCCAACCGCCGGGGAGACCCAGTACTTC

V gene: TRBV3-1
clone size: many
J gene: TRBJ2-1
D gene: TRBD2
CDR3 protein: CASSQDVASGAYNEQFF
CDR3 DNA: TGTGCCAGCAGCCAAGATGTCGCTAGCGGGGCTTACAATGAGCAGTTCTTC

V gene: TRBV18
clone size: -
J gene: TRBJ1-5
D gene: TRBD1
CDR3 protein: CASSPATGGNGNQPQHF
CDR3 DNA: TGTGCCAGCTCACCTGCGACAGGGGGCAACGGCAATCAGCCCCAGCATTTT

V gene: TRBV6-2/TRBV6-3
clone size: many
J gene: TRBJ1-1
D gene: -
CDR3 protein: CASSYDSMNTEAFF
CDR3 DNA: TGTGCCAGCAGTTACGACAGCATGAACACTGAAGCTTTCTTT

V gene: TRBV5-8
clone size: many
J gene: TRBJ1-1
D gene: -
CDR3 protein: CASSLSRQAFF
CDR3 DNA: TGTGCCAGCAGCTTGTCCCGGCAAGCTTTCTTT

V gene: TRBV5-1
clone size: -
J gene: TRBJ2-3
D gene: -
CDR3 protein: CASSPVGNTQYF
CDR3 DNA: TGCGCCAGCAGCCCGGTTGGAAATACGCAGTATTTT

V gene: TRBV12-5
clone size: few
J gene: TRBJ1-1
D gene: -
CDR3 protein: CASGGPGGTEAFF
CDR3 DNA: TGTGCTAGTGGGGGACCCGGAGGCACTGAAGCTTTCTTT

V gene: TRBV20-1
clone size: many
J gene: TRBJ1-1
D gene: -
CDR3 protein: CRGVPGELEAFF
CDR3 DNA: TGCAGGGGGGTTCCGGGCGAACTTGAAGCTTTCTTT

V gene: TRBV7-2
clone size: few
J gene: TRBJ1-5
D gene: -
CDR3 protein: CASSFDGNQPQHF
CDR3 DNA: TGTGCCAGCAGCTTCGACGGGAATCAGCCCCAGCATTTT

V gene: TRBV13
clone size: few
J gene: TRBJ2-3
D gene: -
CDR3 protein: CASSPILGGTQYF
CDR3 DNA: TGTGCCAGCAGCCCCATCCTTGGAGGGACGCAGTATTTT